Listed below are T cell receptor beta chains from one sample, sequenced in a study of CD8 T cells in ankylosing spondylitis. Each CDR3 protein gets one entry after TCRdb re-called the 5' RACE reads with MiXCR. Of around 30,000 distinct CDR3 sequences in the sample, roughly 7.9% were seen once. The sequenced material came from blood, either unsorted or a sorted T cell fraction (not recorded which). These receptors were obtained from a male donor with ankylosing spondylitis or in good health (not recorded which). Both conserved end residues are part of each CDR3. A D gene is named only where the DNA matches it firmly. Clone size, where shown, is once, few, many, or a class for clones that have expanded.

CASSQGEVRAGYKQYF TGTGCCAGCAGCCAAGGCGAGGTCCGGGCAGGATACAAGCAGTATTTT NA TRBV14 many TRBJ2-3
CASSTGTGGMNTEAFF TGTGCCAGCAGCACCGGGACAGGGGGTATGAACACTGAAGCTTTCTTT TRBD1 TRBV7-8 NA TRBJ1-1
CAIQGTNSPLHF TGTGCCATACAGGGGACTAATTCACCCCTCCACTTT TRBD1 TRBV10-3 medium-sized TRBJ1-6
CASSEAEGSPKYF TGTGCCAGCAGTGAAGCTGAGGGTAGTCCTAAGTACTTC NA TRBV6-1 many TRBJ2-4
CASSGGQPQHF TGTGCGTCGAGCGGTGGTCAGCCCCAGCATTTT NA TRBV19 many TRBJ1-5
CASSFTGSSYNEQFF TGTGCCAGCAGTTTTACGGGGAGCTCCTACAATGAGCAGTTCTTC NA TRBV25-1 many TRBJ2-1
CASSEESSGGHEQFF TGTGCCAGCAGTGAAGAGTCTAGCGGTGGCCATGAGCAGTTCTTC TRBD2 TRBV2 medium-sized TRBJ2-1
CASSFTSGSEETQYF TGTGCCAGCAGCTTCACTAGCGGGTCGGAAGAGACCCAGTACTTC TRBD2 TRBV11-2 NA TRBJ2-5
CASSEPGSGFTDTQYF TGTGCCAGCAGTGAGCCGGGTTCAGGGTTCACAGATACGCAGTATTTT NA TRBV25-1 many TRBJ2-3
CASSSQGGSSYEQYF TGTGCCAGCAGCTCCCAGGGGGGAAGCTCCTACGAGCAGTACTTC NA TRBV7-9 few TRBJ2-7
CASSRKTGGNQPQHF TGTGCCAGCAGCCGGAAAACAGGGGGCAATCAGCCCCAGCATTTT TRBD1 TRBV28 many TRBJ1-5
CASSQQDRGIGGYTF TGCGCCAGCAGCCAGCAGGACAGGGGGATAGGTGGCTACACCTTC TRBD1 TRBV4-1 NA TRBJ1-2
CSARLGAPNTGELFF TGCAGTGCTAGATTGGGGGCCCCGAACACCGGGGAGCTGTTTTTT NA TRBV20-1 many TRBJ2-2
CASSLGGSLGNNEKLFF TGTGCCAGCAGTTTAGGCGGGTCTCTCGGTAATAATGAAAAACTGTTTTTT NA TRBV12-3/TRBV12-4 many TRBJ1-4
CATTQVKTSGMNTGELFF TGTGCCACCACCCAAGTTAAGACTAGCGGGATGAACACCGGGGAGCTGTTTTTT TRBD2 TRBV3-1 NA TRBJ2-2
CASSPDRGSNSPLHF TGCGCCAGCAGCCCGGACAGGGGTAGTAATTCACCCCTCCACTTT TRBD1 TRBV4-1 few TRBJ1-6
CASSYEREQYF TGTGCCAGCAGTTATGAGCGGGAGCAGTACTTC NA TRBV6-6 many TRBJ2-7
CSASREPEAFF TGCAGTGCTAGCAGGGAACCTGAAGCTTTCTTT NA TRBV20-1 many TRBJ1-1
CSASRVAGGADTQYF TGCAGTGCTAGCCGCGTGGCGGGGGGGGCAGATACGCAGTATTTT TRBD2 TRBV20-1 medium-sized TRBJ2-3
CASSPQMNTEAFF TGTGCCAGCAGCCCCCAGATGAACACTGAAGCTTTCTTT NA TRBV7-8 many TRBJ1-1
CASSSPAEGEETQYF TGTGCCAGCAGTTCGCCAGCGGAGGGTGAAGAGACCCAGTACTTC NA TRBV28 many TRBJ2-5
CASSTPRGNYNEQFF TGTGCCAGCAGCACCCCGCGCGGGAATTACAATGAGCAGTTCTTC NA TRBV7-2 NA TRBJ2-1
CATQGNEQFF TGTGCCACTCAGGGGAATGAGCAGTTCTTC NA TRBV10-3 many TRBJ2-1
CASSLAPGNHEQYF TGTGCCAGCAGCTTAGCACCAGGGAACCACGAGCAGTACTTC NA TRBV7-2 few TRBJ2-7
CASGITYNEQFF TGTGCCAGCGGAATTACGTACAATGAGCAGTTCTTC NA TRBV28 many TRBJ2-1
CASSLLLDGIVNEQFF TGTGCCAGCAGTCTACTCCTGGACGGGATTGTCAATGAGCAGTTCTTC NA TRBV6-5 many TRBJ2-1
CSARSPVPSSTDTQYF TGCAGTGCTAGGTCCCCAGTTCCTTCTAGCACAGATACGCAGTATTTT NA TRBV20-1 many TRBJ2-3
CASGLFNPSAETQYF TGTGCTAGTGGTTTGTTTAATCCTAGCGCCGAGACCCAGTACTTC NA TRBV12-5 few TRBJ2-5
CASSRNPGAEAFF TGCGCCAGCAGCCGAAACCCAGGGGCTGAAGCTTTCTTT NA TRBV5-1 many TRBJ1-1
CASSLAGSWETQYF TGCGCCAGCAGCTTGGCTGGGTCTTGGGAGACCCAGTACTTC NA TRBV5-1 many TRBJ2-5
CSARTSANTGELFF TGCAGTGCCCGGACTAGCGCGAACACCGGGGAGCTGTTTTTT TRBD2 TRBV20-1 many TRBJ2-2
CASGDFEETQYF TGTGCCAGCGGGGACTTCGAAGAGACCCAGTACTTC NA TRBV12-3/TRBV12-4 few TRBJ2-5
CASQTSGLTDTQYF TGCGCCAGCCAAACTAGCGGCCTCACAGATACGCAGTATTTT TRBD2 TRBV5-1 many TRBJ2-3
CASSPFGGQSTDTQYF TGTGCCAGCTCACCGTTTGGGGGCCAAAGCACAGATACGCAGTATTTT NA TRBV18 few TRBJ2-3
CASSLGSRYGYTF TGTGCCAGCAGCTTAGGGAGCCGCTATGGCTACACCTTC NA TRBV11-2 few TRBJ1-2
CASSLSSYEQYF TGTGCCAGCAGCTTGTCCTCCTACGAGCAGTACTTC NA TRBV6-2/TRBV6-3 many TRBJ2-7
CASSTGLAAGDTQYF TGTGCCAGCAGTACCGGACTAGCGGCGGGAGATACGCAGTATTTT TRBD2 TRBV11-2 many TRBJ2-3
CASNKPGLPTTQYF TGTGCCAGCAATAAACCGGGACTACCCACGACGCAGTATTTT TRBD2 TRBV6-1 many TRBJ2-3
CASSLGGILGYTF TGTGCCAGCAGTCTAGGAGGGATCCTTGGCTACACCTTC NA TRBV3-1 many TRBJ1-2
CSATEYGGYTF TGCAGTGCTACGGAGTACGGTGGCTACACCTTC NA TRBV20-1 NA TRBJ1-2
CASSQDRKETQYF TGTGCCAGCAGCCAAGATCGTAAAGAGACCCAGTACTTC NA TRBV3-1 many TRBJ2-5
CASSQPKDRATYEQYF TGCGCCAGCAGCCAACCAAAGGACAGGGCGACCTACGAGCAGTACTTC TRBD1 TRBV4-1 NA TRBJ2-7
CASRGSGNTIYF TGTGCCAGCCGGGGGTCTGGAAACACCATATATTTT NA TRBV7-2 NA TRBJ1-3
CSAPSLRGTSDTQYF TGCAGTGCGCCGAGCCTTCGAGGGACATCAGATACGCAGTATTTT NA TRBV20-1 many TRBJ2-3
CASAVISGDEQFF TGTGCCAGCGCTGTTATTTCAGGGGATGAGCAGTTCTTC NA TRBV2 many TRBJ2-1
CATSDHDSSPIYEQYF TGTGCCACCAGTGACCACGACTCATCGCCCATCTACGAGCAGTACTTC NA TRBV24-1 many TRBJ2-7
CASSLPEVREQFF TGTGCCAGCAGCTTACCCGAGGTGCGTGAGCAGTTCTTC NA TRBV7-2 NA TRBJ2-1
CASALTGSGTEAFF TGCGCCAGCGCCCTGACCGGGAGTGGCACTGAAGCTTTCTTT NA TRBV5-1 many TRBJ1-1
CASSSSGSTDTQYF TGCGCCAGCAGCTCTAGCGGAAGCACAGATACGCAGTATTTT TRBD2 TRBV5-1 many TRBJ2-3
CASSFKTSGRADTQYF TGTGCCAGCAGCTTCAAGACTAGCGGGAGGGCAGATACGCAGTATTTT TRBD2 TRBV7-8 many TRBJ2-3
CSARVGTGGPYEQYF TGCAGTGCTAGAGTAGGGACGGGAGGGCCTTACGAGCAGTACTTC TRBD2 TRBV20-1 many TRBJ2-7